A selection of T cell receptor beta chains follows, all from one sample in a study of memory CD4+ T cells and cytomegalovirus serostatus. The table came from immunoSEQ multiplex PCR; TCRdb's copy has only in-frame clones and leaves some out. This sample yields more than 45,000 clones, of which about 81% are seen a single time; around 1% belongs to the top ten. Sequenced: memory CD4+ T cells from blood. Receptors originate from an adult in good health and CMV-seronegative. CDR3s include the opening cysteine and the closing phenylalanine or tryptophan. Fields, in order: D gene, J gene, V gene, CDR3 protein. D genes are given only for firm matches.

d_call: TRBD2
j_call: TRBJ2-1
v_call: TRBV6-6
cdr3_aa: CASSGASGSANEQFF

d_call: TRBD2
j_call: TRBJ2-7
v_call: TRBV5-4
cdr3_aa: CASRLAGAYEQYF

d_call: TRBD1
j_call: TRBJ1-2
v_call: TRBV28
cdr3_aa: CASRRQGPGGGYTF

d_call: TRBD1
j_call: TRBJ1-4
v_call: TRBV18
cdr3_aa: CASTTGLNEKLFF

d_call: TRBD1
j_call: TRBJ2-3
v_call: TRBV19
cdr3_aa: CASSIYRGPIESDTQYF

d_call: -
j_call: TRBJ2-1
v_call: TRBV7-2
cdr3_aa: CASLAFNEQFF

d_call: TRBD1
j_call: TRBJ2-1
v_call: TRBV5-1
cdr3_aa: CASSWGQGRSYNEQFF

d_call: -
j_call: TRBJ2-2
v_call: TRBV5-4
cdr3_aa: CASSLEGQYTGELFF

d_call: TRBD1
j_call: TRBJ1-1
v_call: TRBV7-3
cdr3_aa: CASSLDRGPTEAFF

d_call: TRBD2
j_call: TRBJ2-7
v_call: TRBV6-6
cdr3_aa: CASSTLGTSDEQYF

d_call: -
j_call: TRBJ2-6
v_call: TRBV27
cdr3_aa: CASRLTRGGLSGANVLTF

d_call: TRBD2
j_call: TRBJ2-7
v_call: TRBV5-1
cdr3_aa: CASRLAGTRTYEQYF

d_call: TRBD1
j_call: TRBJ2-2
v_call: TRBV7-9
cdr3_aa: CASSPPTGAAELFF

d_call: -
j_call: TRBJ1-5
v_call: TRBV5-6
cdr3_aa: CASSRLRVGNQPQHF

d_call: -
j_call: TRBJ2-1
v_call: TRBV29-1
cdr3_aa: CSVKYNEQFF

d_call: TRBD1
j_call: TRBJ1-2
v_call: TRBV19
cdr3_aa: CASSVTGGIGYTF

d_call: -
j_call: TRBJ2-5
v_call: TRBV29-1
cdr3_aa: CSVLLAPRGTQYF

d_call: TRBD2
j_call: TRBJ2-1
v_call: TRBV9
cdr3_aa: CASSDSGSSYNEQFF

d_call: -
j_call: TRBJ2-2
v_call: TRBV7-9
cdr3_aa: CASSPEWQRTGELFF

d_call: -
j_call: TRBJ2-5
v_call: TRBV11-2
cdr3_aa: CASSLNRPQGTQYF

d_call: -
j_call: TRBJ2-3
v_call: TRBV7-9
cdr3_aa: CASSLRDREADTQYF

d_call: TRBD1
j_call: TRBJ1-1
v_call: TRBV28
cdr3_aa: CASRPGQGSTEAFF

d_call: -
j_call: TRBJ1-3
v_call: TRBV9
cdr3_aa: CASSVESIGPGGNTIYF

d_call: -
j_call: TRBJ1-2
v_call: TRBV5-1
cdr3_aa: CASSLYTSGSDGYTF

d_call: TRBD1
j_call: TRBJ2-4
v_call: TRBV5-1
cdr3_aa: CASSGRTGGGNIQYF

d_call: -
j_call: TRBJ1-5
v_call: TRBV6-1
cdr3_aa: CASADPSNQPQHF

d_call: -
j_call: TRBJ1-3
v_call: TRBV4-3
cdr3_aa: CASSPQGNTIYF

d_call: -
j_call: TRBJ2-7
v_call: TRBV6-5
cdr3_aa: CASRAREGGSYEQYF

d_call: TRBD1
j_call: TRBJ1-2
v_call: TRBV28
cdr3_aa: CASSLIYEWTGQGYTF

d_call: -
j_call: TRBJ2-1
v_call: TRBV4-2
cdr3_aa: CASSQDLEGFSYNEQFF

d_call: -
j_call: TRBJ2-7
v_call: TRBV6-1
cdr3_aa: CASNTAYEQYF

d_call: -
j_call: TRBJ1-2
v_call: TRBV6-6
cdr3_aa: CATTTEANYGYTF

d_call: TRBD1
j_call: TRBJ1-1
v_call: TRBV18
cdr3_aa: CASSGQGANTEAFF

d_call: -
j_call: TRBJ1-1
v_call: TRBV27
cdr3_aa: CASRYRRGREAFF

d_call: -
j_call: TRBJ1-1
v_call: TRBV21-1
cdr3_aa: CASSKANRGATEAFF

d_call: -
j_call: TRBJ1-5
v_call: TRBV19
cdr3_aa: CASTRGNQPQHF

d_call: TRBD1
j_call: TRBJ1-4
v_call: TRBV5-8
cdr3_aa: CASRRDRGEKLFF

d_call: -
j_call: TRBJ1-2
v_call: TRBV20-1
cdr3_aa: CSPTGYTF

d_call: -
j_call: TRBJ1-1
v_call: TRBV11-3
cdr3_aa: CASSLDQMGSPEAFF

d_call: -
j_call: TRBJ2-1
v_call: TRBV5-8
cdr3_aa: CASLPLPSSYNEQFF

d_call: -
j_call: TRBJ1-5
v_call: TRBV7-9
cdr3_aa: CASSLGGYSNQPQHF

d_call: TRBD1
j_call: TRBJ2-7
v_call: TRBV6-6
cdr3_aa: CASSPPGQGRVHEQYF

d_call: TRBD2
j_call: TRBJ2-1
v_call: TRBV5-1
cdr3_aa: CASTGTGYLAGGPWEQFF

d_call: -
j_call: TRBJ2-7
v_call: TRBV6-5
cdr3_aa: CASINPASYEQYF

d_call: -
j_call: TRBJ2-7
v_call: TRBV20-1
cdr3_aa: CSAREKQGSYF

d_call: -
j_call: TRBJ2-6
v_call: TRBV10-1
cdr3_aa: CASSYGTKFSGANVLTF

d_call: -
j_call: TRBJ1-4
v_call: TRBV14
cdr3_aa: CASSQVFPEKLFF

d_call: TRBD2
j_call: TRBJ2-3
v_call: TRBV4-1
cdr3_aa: CASSRTPAGASDTQYF

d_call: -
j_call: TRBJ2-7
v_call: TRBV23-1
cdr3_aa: CASGGLRHSYEQYF